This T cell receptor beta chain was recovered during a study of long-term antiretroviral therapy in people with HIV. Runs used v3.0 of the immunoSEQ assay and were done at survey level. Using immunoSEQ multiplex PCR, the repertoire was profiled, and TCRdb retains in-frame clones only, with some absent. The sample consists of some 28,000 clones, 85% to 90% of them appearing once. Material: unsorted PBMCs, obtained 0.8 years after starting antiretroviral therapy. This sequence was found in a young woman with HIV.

CDR3 sequence reads: CASQDTSTEAFF. The CDR3 DNA reads as TGTGCCAGCCAGGACACTTCGACTGAAGCTTTCTTT. The chain carries TRBV6-5 and TRBJ1-1; weak D call: TRBD1 (5 bases). The CDR3 covers 12 residues. The V gene lost 8 bases and the J gene lost 5 bases, with 12 bases spanning the gap. CDR1 MNHEY and CDR2 SVGAGI come from the germline V gene.